These T cell receptor beta chains were read from a single sample in a study of cytomegalovirus exposure and HLA in healthy donors. Sequenced by immunoSEQ multiplex PCR; TCRdb stores in-frame clones only, minus some. The profile shows 100,000 to 150,000 clones, 90% to 97% of them singletons. The sample taken for sequencing was PBMCs. The receptors here all came from a young man in good health and CMV-seronegative. The conserved cysteine and the conserved F or W are not part of the CDR3 here. D genes are given only for firm matches. Clone size appears in some rows only: once, few, many, or a class for an expanded clone.

TRBD2,NA,TRBV11-2,TRBJ2-1,ASSSVAGGPSNEQF
TRBD1,NA,TRBV6-5,TRBJ1-1,ASRQGDEAF
TRBD1,NA,TRBV19,TRBJ1-1,ASSLQGAQTEAF
TRBD2,once,TRBV19,TRBJ2-3,ASSIILAGGPSTDTQY
TRBD1,NA,TRBV7-9,TRBJ2-7,ASSYRDSSYEQY
TRBD1,NA,TRBV4-3,TRBJ1-4,ASSQGSGGITNEKLF
NA,few,TRBV30,TRBJ2-5,AWTQGRETQY
NA,NA,TRBV28,TRBJ2-2,ASSLTLGQLYTGELF
TRBD1,NA,TRBV28,TRBJ1-2,ASSFRQGGQRGYT
NA,NA,TRBV6-1,TRBJ2-3,ASRGVGTDTQY
NA,NA,TRBV27,TRBJ1-1,ASSLVSGNTEAF
TRBD1,once,TRBV6-5,TRBJ2-5,ASRMDRGNGETQY
NA,NA,TRBV4-1,TRBJ2-3,ASSQDRWGTSTDTQY
NA,once,TRBV5-1,TRBJ2-2,ASSPVVSTGELF
NA,NA,TRBV15,TRBJ1-1,ATSRERENTEAF